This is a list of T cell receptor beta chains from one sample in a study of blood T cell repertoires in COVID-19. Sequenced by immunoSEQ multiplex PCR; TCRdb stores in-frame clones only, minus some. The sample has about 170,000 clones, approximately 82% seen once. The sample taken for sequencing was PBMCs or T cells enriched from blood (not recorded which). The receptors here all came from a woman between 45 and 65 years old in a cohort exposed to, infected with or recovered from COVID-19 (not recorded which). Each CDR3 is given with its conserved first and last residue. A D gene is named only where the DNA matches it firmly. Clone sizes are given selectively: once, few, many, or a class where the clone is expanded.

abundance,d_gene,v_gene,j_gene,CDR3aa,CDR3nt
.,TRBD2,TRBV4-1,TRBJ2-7,CASSQVLGTSGKYEQYF,TGCGCCAGCAGCCAAGTTCTCGGGACTAGCGGGAAATACGAGCAGTACTTC
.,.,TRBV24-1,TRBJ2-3,CATSDAGLQNTDTQYF,TGTGCCACCAGTGATGCGGGACTCCAAAACACAGATACGCAGTATTTT
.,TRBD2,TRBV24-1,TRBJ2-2,CATSVGLAGGGATGELFF,TGTGCCACCAGTGTGGGACTAGCGGGAGGCGGGGCCACCGGGGAGCTGTTTTTT
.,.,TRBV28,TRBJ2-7,CASSLRGFKQYF,TGTGCCAGCAGTTTAAGGGGTTTTAAGCAGTACTTC
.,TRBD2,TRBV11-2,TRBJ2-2,CASVGAGGPTGELFF,TGTGCCAGCGTGGGGGCGGGAGGGCCCACCGGGGAGCTGTTTTTT
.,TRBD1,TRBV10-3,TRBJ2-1,CAISARDSSYNEQFF,TGTGCCATCAGTGCGAGGGACAGCTCCTACAATGAGCAGTTCTTC
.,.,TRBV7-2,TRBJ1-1,CASSSDSSWTEAFF,TGTGCCAGCAGCTCGGACAGTTCCTGGACTGAAGCTTTCTTT
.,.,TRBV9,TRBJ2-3,CASTPGIHSTDTQYF,TGTGCCAGCACCCCGGGAATTCATAGCACAGATACGCAGTATTTT
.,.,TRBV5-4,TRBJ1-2,CASSLSEQGGYTF,TGTGCCAGCAGCTTGTCTGAACAGGGTGGCTACACCTTC
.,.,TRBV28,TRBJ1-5,CCSGPWPQHF,TGTTGTTCAGGGCCGTGGCCCCAGCATTTT
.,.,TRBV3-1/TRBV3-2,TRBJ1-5,CASSRSDEGAYQPQHF,TGTGCCAGCAGCCGTTCGGACGAGGGAGCGTATCAGCCCCAGCATTTT
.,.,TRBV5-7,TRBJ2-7,CASSLSDRRCNLRNEQYF,TGTGCCAGCAGCTTGTCCGACAGGAGGTGTAACCTACGAAACGAGCAGTACTTC
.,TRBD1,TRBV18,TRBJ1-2,CASSPSGTVGNGYTF,TGTGCCAGCTCACCGTCCGGGACAGTCGGCAATGGCTACACCTTC
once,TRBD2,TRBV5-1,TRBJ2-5,CASSLSSGIGETQYF,TGCGCCAGCAGCTTGAGTAGCGGGATTGGGGAGACCCAGTACTTC
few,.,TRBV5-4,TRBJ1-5,CASSFGGPNSNQPQHF,TGTGCCAGCAGCTTCGGAGGGCCCAATAGCAATCAGCCCCAGCATTTT
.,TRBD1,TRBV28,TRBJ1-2,CASRPGQRTYGYTF,TGTGCCAGCCGTCCGGGACAGCGGACGTATGGCTACACCTTC
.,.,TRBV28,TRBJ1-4,CASSSTGLTNEKLFF,TGTGCCAGCAGCTCTACAGGGCTAACTAATGAAAAACTGTTTTTT
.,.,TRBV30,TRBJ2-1,CAWSVRGAPDNEQFF,TGTGCCTGGAGTGTCCGGGGGGCGCCCGACAATGAGCAGTTCTTC
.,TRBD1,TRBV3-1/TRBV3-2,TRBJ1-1,CASSRRTGVNTEAFF,TGTGCCAGCAGCCGGCGGACAGGGGTGAACACTGAAGCTTTCTTT
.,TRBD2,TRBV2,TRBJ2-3,CASRQAGATDTQYF,TGTGCCAGCAGACAAGCGGGAGCAACAGATACGCAGTATTTT
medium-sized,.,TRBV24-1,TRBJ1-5,CATSEGGRGGHGQPQHF,TGTGCCACCAGTGAAGGGGGTAGAGGAGGACACGGACAGCCCCAGCATTTT
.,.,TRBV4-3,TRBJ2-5,CASSQDRGAPETQYF,TGCGCCAGCAGCCAAGATCGGGGGGCCCCAGAGACCCAGTACTTC
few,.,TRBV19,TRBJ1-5,CASSIDRYQPQHF,TGTGCCAGTAGTATAGATCGGTATCAGCCCCAGCATTTT
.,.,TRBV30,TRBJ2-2,CAWSVLRTGELFF,TGTGCCTGGAGTGTACTGCGAACTGGGGAGCTGTTTTTT
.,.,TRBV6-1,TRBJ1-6,CASSEDRVRPLHF,TGTGCCAGCAGTGAAGACAGGGTCCGACCCCTCCACTTT
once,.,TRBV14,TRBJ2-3,CASSPLAIYSTDTQYF,TGTGCCAGCAGCCCCTTAGCGATATACAGCACAGATACGCAGTATTTT
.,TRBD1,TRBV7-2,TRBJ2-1,CASSGGTGDYNEQFF,TGTGCCAGCAGCGGGGGGACAGGGGACTACAATGAGCAGTTCTTC
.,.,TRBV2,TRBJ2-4,CASSESPIQYF,TGTGCCAGCAGTGAGAGTCCAATTCAGTACTTC
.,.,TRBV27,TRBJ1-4,CASSSQGSTNEKLFF,TGTGCCAGCAGTTCCCAGGGGTCGACTAATGAAAAACTGTTTTTT
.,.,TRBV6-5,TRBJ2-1,CATAGGGRDEQFF,TGTGCCACCGCCGGAGGGGGCAGGGATGAGCAGTTCTTC
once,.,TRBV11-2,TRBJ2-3,CASSLRGRVLGTDTQYF,TGTGCCAGCAGCTTGCGGGGGCGGGTGTTGGGCACAGATACGCAGTATTTT
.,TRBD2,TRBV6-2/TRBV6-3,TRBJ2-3,CASSYGREGGTDTQYF,TGTGCCAGCAGTTACGGTCGGGAGGGGGGCACAGATACGCAGTATTTT
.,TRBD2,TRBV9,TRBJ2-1,CASSVIAGGGEQFF,TGTGCCAGCAGCGTAATAGCGGGGGGAGGTGAGCAGTTCTTC